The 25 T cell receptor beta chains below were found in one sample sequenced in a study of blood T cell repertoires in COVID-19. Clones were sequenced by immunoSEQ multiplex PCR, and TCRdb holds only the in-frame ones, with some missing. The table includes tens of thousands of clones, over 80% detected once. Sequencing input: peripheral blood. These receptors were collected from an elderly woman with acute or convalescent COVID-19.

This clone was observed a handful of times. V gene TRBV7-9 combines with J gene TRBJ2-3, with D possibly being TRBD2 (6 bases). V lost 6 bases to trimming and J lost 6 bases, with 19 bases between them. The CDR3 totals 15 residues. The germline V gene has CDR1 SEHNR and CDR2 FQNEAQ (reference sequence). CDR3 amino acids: CASRGPLAPTDTQYF. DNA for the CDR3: TGTGCCAGCAGGGGGCCACTAGCTCCCACGGATACGCAGTATTTT.

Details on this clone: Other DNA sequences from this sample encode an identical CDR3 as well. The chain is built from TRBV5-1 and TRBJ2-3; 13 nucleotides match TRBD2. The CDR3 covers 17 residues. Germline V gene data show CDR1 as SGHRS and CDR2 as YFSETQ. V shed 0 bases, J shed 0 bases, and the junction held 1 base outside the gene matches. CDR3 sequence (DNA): TGCGCCAGCAGCTTGGAACTAGCGGGAGGGAGCACAGATACGCAGTATTTT. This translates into CASSLELAGGSTDTQYF.

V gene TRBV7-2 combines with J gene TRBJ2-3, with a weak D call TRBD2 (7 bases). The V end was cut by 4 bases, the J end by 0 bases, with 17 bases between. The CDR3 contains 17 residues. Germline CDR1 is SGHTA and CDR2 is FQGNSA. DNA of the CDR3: TGTGCCAGCAGCTCCGCCGGGGGGCCTTTGAGCACAGATACGCAGTATTTT. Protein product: CASSSAGGPLSTDTQYF.

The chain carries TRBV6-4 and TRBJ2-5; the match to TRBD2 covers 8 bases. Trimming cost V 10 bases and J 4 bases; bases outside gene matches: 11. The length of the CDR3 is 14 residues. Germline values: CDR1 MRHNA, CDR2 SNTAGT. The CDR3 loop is CAIRSGSLVETQYF. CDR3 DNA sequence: TGTGCCATCAGGAGCGGGAGCTTAGTAGAGACCCAGTACTTC.

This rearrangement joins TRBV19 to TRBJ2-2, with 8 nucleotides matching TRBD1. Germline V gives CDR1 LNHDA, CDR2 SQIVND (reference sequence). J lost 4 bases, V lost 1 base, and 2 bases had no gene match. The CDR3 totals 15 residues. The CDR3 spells CASSIGGQGTGELFF. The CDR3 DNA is TGTGCCAGTAGTATAGGAGGACAGGGCACCGGGGAGCTGTTTTTT.

The chain's CDR3 is CASSVVGRTEAFF. The CDR3 DNA is TGTGCCAGCAGCGTAGTAGGGAGGACTGAAGCTTTCTTT. This chain links TRBV9 with TRBJ1-1, with D uncertain. Trimming took off 0 bases at V and 5 bases at J, with 8 bases between the two ends. Germline V lookup: CDR1 SGDLS, CDR2 YYNGEE. This CDR3 has 13 amino acids.

The CDR3 region is CASSFQQRSSGNTIYF. CDR3 DNA sequence: TGCGCCAGCAGCTTCCAACAGCGGAGCTCTGGAAACACCATATATTTT. The rearrangement uses TRBV5-1 and TRBJ1-3; D unclear. Germline CDR1 is SGHRS and CDR2 is YFSETQ. The CDR3 runs to 16 residues. The V gene lost 2 bases and the J gene lost 0 bases, with 12 bases spanning the gap. Looking up the rest from reference TRBV5-1 and TRBJ1-3 gives the full variable domain: KAGVTQTPRYLIKTRGQQVTLSCSPISGHRSVSWYQQTPGQGLQFLFEYFSETQRNKGNFPGRFSGRQFSNSRSEMNVSTLELGDSALYLCASSFQQRSSGNTIYFGEGSWLTVV.

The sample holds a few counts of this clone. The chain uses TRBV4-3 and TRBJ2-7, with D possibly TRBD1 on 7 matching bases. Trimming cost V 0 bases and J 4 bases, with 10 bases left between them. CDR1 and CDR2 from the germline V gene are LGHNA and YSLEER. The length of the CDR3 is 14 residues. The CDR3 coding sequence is TGCGCCAGCAGCCAAGACAGGGGGAGGTACGAGCAGTACTTC. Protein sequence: CASSQDRGRYEQYF.

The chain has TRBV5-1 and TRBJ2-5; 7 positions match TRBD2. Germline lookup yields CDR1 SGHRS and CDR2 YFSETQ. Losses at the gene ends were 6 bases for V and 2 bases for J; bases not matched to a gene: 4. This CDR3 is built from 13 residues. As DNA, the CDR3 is TGCGCCAGCACTGCTAGCGGACAAGAGACCCAGTACTTC. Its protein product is CASTASGQETQYF.

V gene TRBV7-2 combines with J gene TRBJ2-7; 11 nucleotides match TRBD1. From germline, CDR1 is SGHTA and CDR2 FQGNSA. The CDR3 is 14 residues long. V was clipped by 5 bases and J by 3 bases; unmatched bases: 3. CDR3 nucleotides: TGTGCCAGCAGCCAAGGGACAGGGGGCTACGAGCAGTACTTC. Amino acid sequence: CASSQGTGGYEQYF.

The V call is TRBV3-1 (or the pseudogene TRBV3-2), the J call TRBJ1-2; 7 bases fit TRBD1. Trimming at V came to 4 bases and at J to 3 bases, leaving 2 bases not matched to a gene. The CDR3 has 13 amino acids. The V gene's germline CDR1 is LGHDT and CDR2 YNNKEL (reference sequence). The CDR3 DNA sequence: TGTGCCAGCAGCCCCACAGGGGACTATGGCTACACCTTC. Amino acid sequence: CASSPTGDYGYTF.

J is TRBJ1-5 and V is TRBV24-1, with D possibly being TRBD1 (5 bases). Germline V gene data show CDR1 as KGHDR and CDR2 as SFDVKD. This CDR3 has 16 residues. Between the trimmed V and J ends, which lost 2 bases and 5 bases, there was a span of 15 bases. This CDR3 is CATSDSNIGGYQPQHF. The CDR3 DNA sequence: TGTGCCACCAGTGATTCAAACATCGGGGGGTATCAGCCCCAGCATTTT.

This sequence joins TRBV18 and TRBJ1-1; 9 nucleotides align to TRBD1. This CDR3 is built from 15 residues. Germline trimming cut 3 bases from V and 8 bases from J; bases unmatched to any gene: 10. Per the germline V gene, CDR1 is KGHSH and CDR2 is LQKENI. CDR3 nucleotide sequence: TGTGCCAGCTCACCTCCCGGGACAGGGCCACTAGAAGCTTTCTTT. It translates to CASSPPGTGPLEAFF.

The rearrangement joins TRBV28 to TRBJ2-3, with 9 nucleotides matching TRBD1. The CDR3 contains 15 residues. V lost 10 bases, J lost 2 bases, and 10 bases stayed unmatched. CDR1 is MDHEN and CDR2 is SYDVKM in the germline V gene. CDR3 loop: CATEQQGAPTDTQYF. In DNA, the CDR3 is TGTGCCACCGAACAACAGGGGGCCCCCACAGATACGCAGTATTTT.

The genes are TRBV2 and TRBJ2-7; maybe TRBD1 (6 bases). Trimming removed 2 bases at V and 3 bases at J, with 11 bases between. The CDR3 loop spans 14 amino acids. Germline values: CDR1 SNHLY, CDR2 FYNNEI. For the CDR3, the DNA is TGTGCCAGCAGTGAACCGACAGGTCTCTACGAGCAGTACTTC. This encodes CASSEPTGLYEQYF.

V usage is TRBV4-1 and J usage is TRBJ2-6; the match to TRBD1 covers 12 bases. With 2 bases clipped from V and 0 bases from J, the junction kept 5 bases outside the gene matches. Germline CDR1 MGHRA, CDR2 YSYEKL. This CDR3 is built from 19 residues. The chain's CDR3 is CASSQPGTGGFSGANVLTF. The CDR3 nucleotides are TGCGCCAGCAGCCAACCCGGGACAGGGGGCTTCTCTGGGGCCAACGTCCTGACTTTC.

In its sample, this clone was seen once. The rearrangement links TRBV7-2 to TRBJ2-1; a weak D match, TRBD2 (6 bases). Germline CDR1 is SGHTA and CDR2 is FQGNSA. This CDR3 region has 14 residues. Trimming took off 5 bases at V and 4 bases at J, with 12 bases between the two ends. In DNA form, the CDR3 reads TGTGCCAGCAGCGCCTCGACTAGGTACAATGAGCAGTTCTTC. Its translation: CASSASTRYNEQFF.

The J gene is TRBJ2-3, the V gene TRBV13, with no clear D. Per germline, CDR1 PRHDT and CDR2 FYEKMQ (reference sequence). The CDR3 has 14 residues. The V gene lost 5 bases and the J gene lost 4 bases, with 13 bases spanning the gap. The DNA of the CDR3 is TGTGCCAGCAGCGGAGCTGGGTGGTCAGATACGCAGTATTTT. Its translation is CASSGAGWSDTQYF.

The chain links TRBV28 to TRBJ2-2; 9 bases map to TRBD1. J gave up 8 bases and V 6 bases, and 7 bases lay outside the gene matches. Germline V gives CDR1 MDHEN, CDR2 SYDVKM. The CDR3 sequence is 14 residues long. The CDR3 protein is CASRPTGGWGELFF. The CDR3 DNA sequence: TGTGCCAGCAGACCTACAGGGGGCTGGGGGGAGCTGTTTTTT.

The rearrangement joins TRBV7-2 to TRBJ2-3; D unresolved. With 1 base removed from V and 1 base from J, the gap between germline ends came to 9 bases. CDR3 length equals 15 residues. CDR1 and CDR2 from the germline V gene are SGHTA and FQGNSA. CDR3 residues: CASSLVAGRTDTQYF. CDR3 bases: TGTGCCAGCAGCTTAGTGGCAGGTCGCACAGATACGCAGTATTTT.

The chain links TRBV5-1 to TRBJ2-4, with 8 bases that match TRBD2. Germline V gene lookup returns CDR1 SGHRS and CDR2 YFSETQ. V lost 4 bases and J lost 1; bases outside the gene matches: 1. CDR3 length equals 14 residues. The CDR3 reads CASSGGGAKNIQYF. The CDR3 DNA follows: TGCGCCAGCAGCGGCGGGGGGGCCAAAAACATTCAGTACTTC.

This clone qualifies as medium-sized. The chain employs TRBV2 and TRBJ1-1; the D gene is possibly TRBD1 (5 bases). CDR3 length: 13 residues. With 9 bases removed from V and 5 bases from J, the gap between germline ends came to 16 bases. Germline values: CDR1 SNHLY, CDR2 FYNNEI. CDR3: CARTYGGWTEAFF. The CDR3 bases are TGTGCCAGGACCTACGGGGGGTGGACTGAAGCTTTCTTT.

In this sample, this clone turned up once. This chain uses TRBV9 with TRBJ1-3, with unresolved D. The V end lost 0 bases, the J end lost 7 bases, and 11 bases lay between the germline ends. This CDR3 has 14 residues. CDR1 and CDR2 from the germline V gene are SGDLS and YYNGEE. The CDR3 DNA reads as TGTGCCAGCAGCGTAGGCTGGGCGTATAACACCATATATTTT. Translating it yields CASSVGWAYNTIYF.

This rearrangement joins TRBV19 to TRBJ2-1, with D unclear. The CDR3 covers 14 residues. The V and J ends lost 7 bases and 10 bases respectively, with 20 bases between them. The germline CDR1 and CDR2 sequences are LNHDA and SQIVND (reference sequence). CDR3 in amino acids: CASIPSHGQVEQFF. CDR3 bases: TGTGCCAGTATTCCCTCCCATGGGCAGGTAGAGCAGTTCTTC.

CDR3 sequence: CASSQGAGGQGIGGYTF. CDR3 nucleotide sequence: TGTGCCAGTAGTCAGGGGGCAGGGGGACAGGGCATCGGCGGCTACACCTTC. The chain recombines TRBV19 with TRBJ1-2; 9 nucleotides align to TRBD1. V was pared by 5 bases and J by 8 bases, with 18 bases of the junction left unmatched. The V gene's germline CDR1 is LNHDA and CDR2 SQIVND (reference sequence). The CDR3 extends over 17 amino acids.